This T cell receptor (beta chain) comes out of a study of CD8+ T cells in alopecia areata (dated by TCRdb to the late 2010s). Study-wide context: The treated patients, all with moderate-to-severe alopecia areata, were enrolled in an open-label pilot trial of oral tofacitinib given at 5 to 10 mg twice daily. Tofacitinib was administered for 6 to 18 months, and 6 months of follow-up off drug were then conducted to assess delayed response and recurrence. Disease severity in treated patients was measured with the SALT score, which quantifies the percentage of affected scalp surface area. To study T cell clonal expansion in alopecia areata, the researchers applied high-throughput TCRbeta sequencing to both the C3H/HeJ mouse model and human patients. Human TCRbeta sequencing covered scalp tissue and sorted CD4+ and CD8+ peripheral blood T cells from patchy and totalis/universalis alopecia areata patients and healthy controls. Patients on tofacitinib were biopsied at baseline and after 4 and 24 weeks of treatment, and several of the patients also had a later scalp biopsy. Scalp clonality was compared across normal scalp (n=4), patchy alopecia areata scalp (n=8), and alopecia totalis/universalis scalp (n=8). The RNA source kit depended on sample type: the PAXgene miRNA kit for fixed scalp, the miRNeasy kit for PBMCs, and the RNeasy kit for mouse skin. TCRbeta CDR3 regions were amplified by immunoSEQ multiplex PCR with 35 Vbeta forward and 13 Jbeta reverse primers.

Notes on this clone: Its antigen is still unknown. No qualities accompany the bases; no much larger clone lies one base away.

The investigation overall reported the following: Shared TCR sequences between patients were less evident than in mice, which may be partly attributable to HLA diversity in the patient population. Resident alphabeta T cells in normal human skin are also sequenced, complicating scalp TCR repertoire analysis, unlike mouse skin dominated by gammadelta T cells. Because the treated cohort was small and had just a single nonresponder, larger studies are needed to establish links between baseline CD8+ expansion and response. Compared with normal scalp, lesional scalp, particularly in alopecia totalis/universalis, had higher clonality and more expanded CD8+ clones, which suggests antigenic drive. Many expanded lesional clones were found to persist in scalp and blood during tofacitinib treatment, and relapse after treatment cessation may be partly explained by this persistence. With tofacitinib, both scalp clonality and the number of expanded CD8+ clones among the top 100 scalp clones went down significantly.

What the time point label conveys for this sample: about four weeks on oral tofacitinib. The treatment or condition label corresponds to: oral pan-JAK inhibitor, 5-10 mg twice daily. Lesional scalp punch biopsies and peripheral blood were collected from alopecia areata patients. PBMCs were isolated by density centrifugation and stained for CD3, CD4 and CD8, and CD4+ and CD8+ T cells were sorted on a FACSAria. Library construction relied on the immunoSEQ multiplex PCR assay. RNA was extracted from all samples and reverse transcribed into cDNA as template for TCR sequencing. First-strand cDNA was synthesized with SuperScript III using a 2:1 mix of oligo-dT and random hexamers. A synthetic immune receptor repertoire was used to gauge amplification bias, and whatever bias remained was removed computationally. The paper's data handling went like this. After raw reads were preprocessed to remove errors, the CDR3 was defined following IMGT conventions as running from the conserved cysteine to phenylalanine. Clonality was computed by normalizing Shannon entropy by log2 of the number of productive unique TCRs and subtracting the result from 1. Whether scalp clones were CD4 or CD8 was inferred by matching scalp TCRbeta sequences against CD4 and CD8 repertoires sorted from blood. Held by TCRdb, this immuneACCESS table contains in-frame sequences only and omits some clones. Under half of the omission traces to an unresolved V gene where checked; the cause of the rest is unknown. V, J and clone size reflect that table, while D and trimming were determined from the DNA. Present in this sample are around 210,000 clones, 64% of which were seen just once. The top ten clones comprise roughly 4.2% of the sample.

CDR1 and CDR2 (MNHEY, SVGAGI) derive from the germline V gene. Including the terminal cysteine and phenylalanine, the CDR3 comprises 16 residues. Left in the record is the CDR3 DNA by itself, 48 bases read in frame from the first base. Deletion took 4 bases off V and 0 bases off J, with a span of 13 bases between the germline ends. The V gene is TRBV6-5 and the J gene is TRBJ1-3; TRBD1 might be the D gene, on 5 matching bases. This clonotype originated in a human donor with alopecia areata. The specimen comprised CD4+ T cells sorted from blood, sampled at week 4, from a patient treated with tofacitinib. The CDR3 has the sequence CASSSGDGYSGNTIYF. The DNA sequence reads TGTGCCAGCAGTTCCGGGGACGGATACTCTGGAAACACCATATATTTT.